The 28 T cell receptor beta chains below were found in one sample sequenced in a study of T cells in Graves' hyperthyroidism and ophthalmopathy. Amplified regions were TCR beta CDR3 sequences from RNA transcripts. With the HTBI primer set, the TCR CDR3 went through a first round of RT-PCR. Each CDR3 protein is one row after TCRdb ran MiXCR on the multiplex PCR reads. This sample yields a few hundred thousand distinct CDR3 sequences, of which around 45% are seen a single time; more than 7.5% belongs to the top ten. Sequenced input: peripheral blood or thyroid tissue (not recorded which). Every receptor here comes from a woman aged 18-35 years with Graves' hyperthyroidism.

The V call is TRBV5-4, the J call TRBJ2-4; D is unresolved. There are 17 residues in the CDR3. Germline V gene sequence: CDR1 SGHNT, CDR2 YYREEE (reference sequence). V gave up 0 bases and J gave up 0 bases, with 13 bases separating them. CDR3 residues: CASSLAVGSLAKNIQYF. DNA for the CDR3: TGTGCCAGCAGCTTGGCCGTGGGCAGCCTAGCCAAAAACATTCAGTACTTC.

This chain connects TRBV12-3 or TRBV12-4 to TRBJ1-1; TRBD1 matches at 10 bases. J lost 9 bases, V lost 6 bases, and 7 bases had no gene match. The CDR3 contains 13 residues. CDR3 DNA: TGTGCCAGCAGACCAGGACAGGGGGAAAAAGCTTTCTTT. Translation: CASRPGQGEKAFF.

This clonotype was found a few times. The chain is built from TRBV7-2 and TRBJ1-1; D gene ambiguous. Germline CDR1 is SGHTA and CDR2 is FQGNSA. The CDR3 consists of 8 residues. V lost 0 bases to trimming and J lost 13 bases, with 0 bases between them. The CDR3 reads CASSLAFF. The CDR3 DNA follows: TGTGCCAGCAGCTTAGCTTTCTTT. The variable domain in full, completed from reference TRBV7-2 and TRBJ1-1, reads GAGVSQSPSNKVTEKGKDVELRCDPISGHTALYWYRQSLGQGLEFLIYFQGNSAPDKSGLPSDRFSAERTGGSVSTLTIQRTQQEDSAVYLCASSLAFFGQGTRLTVV.

This clonotype was counted at least ten times. This may come from a read error, since a much larger clone is one base off. The V and J genes are TRBV7-2 and TRBJ2-5, with a tentative D call TRBD1 (5 bases). CDR1 and CDR2 (germline): SGHTA, FQGNSA. The length of the CDR3 is 14 residues. V lost 2 bases to trimming and J lost 1 base, with 8 bases between them. In nucleotides, the CDR3 is TGTGCCAGCAGCTTAAGCAGGGCCCAAGAGACCCAGTACTTC. Translating it yields CASSLSRAQETQYF.

Turning to this clonotype: A read error may produce the germline difference seen at one junction end. The genes are TRBV25-1 and TRBJ2-1; 7 bases are a match to TRBD1. The germline gives CDR1 MGHDK, CDR2 SYGVNS. The CDR3 consists of 15 residues. The CDR3 loop reads CTSSVRDSSYNEQFF. CDR3 bases: TGTACCAGCAGTGTCCGGGACAGCTCCTACAATGAGCAGTTCTTC.

The J gene is TRBJ2-1, the V gene TRBV25-1, with D perhaps matching TRBD2 (5 bases). With 4 bases removed from V and 6 bases from J, the gap between germline ends came to 16 bases. The CDR3 sequence is 15 residues long. Germline V lookup: CDR1 MGHDK, CDR2 SYGVNS. The CDR3 bases are TGTGCCAGCAGTGTGGTGGGTTCTAGCTCCAATGAGCAGTTCTTC. Translating it yields CASSVVGSSSNEQFF.

Ten or more counts support this clonotype. CDR3 DNA: TGTGCCAGCAGTTTAAGGGCAGGGCTTCAAGAGACCCAGTACTTC. This codes for CASSLRAGLQETQYF. The chain links TRBV12-3 or TRBV12-4 to TRBJ2-5, with a possible D match to TRBD1 (5 bases). With 2 bases removed from V and 2 bases from J, the gap between germline ends came to 12 bases. The CDR3 has 15 amino acids.

This clonotype was picked up a small number of times. The chain joins TRBV2 to TRBJ2-7, with TRBD1 matching over 9 bases. Near its end, the DNA agrees better with TRBJ2-1, so the J call may be wrong. The CDR3 runs 13 residues. Germline lookup yields CDR1 SNHLY and CDR2 FYNNEI. CDR3 DNA sequence: TGTGCCAGCAGTGCAGGGACAGGGACTGAGCAGTTCTTC. It yields the protein CASSAGTGTEQFF.

This clonotype was found many times. The gene calls are TRBV20-1 and TRBJ1-1, with D perhaps matching TRBD1 (6 bases). CDR3 length: 14 amino acids. The germline CDR1 and CDR2 sequences are DFQATT and SNEGSKA (reference sequence). Trimming pared 3 bases from V and 8 bases from J, leaving 19 bases between. This CDR3 is CSARTHYRDGEAFF. CDR3 nucleotides: TGCAGTGCTAGGACCCACTACAGGGATGGAGAAGCTTTCTTT.

This clonotype was observed at least ten times. V and J are TRBV6-5 and TRBJ2-2; D gene unclear. V lost 2 bases and J lost 3, with 10 bases in between. Germline CDR1 reads MNHEY; CDR2 reads SVGAGI. This CDR3 has 15 residues. CDR3 residues: CASSYGRSDTGELFF. The CDR3, as DNA: TGTGCCAGCAGTTACGGCAGGTCTGACACCGGGGAGCTGTTTTTT.

The rearrangement uses TRBV10-3 and TRBJ1-5, with D hard to call. The V gene lost 3 bases and the J gene lost 3 bases, with 12 bases spanning the gap. CDR3 length: 15 amino acids. From germline, CDR1 is ENHRY and CDR2 SYGVKD. This CDR3 is CAISEAGRPNQPQHF. Written as DNA, the CDR3 is TGTGCCATCAGTGAAGCAGGCCGACCCAATCAGCCCCAGCATTTT.

At least ten counts were recorded for this clonotype. One end of the junction is discordant with germline, which a read error may explain. V is TRBV24-1 and J is TRBJ2-5; TRBD2 aligns across 15 bases. The CDR3 length is 15 residues. The germline gives CDR1 KGHDR, CDR2 SFDVKD. CDR3 nucleotides: TGTGCCACCAGAGGACTAGCGGGAGGGCAAGAGACCCAGCACTTC. Its translation is CATRGLAGGQETQHF.

The chain couples TRBV12-3 or TRBV12-4 to TRBJ2-5; a possible D gene is TRBD2 (6 bases). With 2 bases removed from V and 5 bases from J, the gap between germline ends came to 15 bases. The CDR3 has 15 residues. The CDR3 DNA sequence: TGTGCCAGCAGTTTACTCCTCGGGAGCCGGGAGACCCAGTACTTC. Amino acids: CASSLLLGSRETQYF.

V and J are TRBV25-1 and TRBJ1-1, with a possible D match to TRBD1 (5 bases). The germline gives CDR1 MGHDK, CDR2 SYGVNS. This CDR3 contains 13 residues. The germline V and J ends were trimmed by 11 bases and 1 base, with 14 bases remaining between them. The CDR3 DNA reads as TGTGCCGGCGCGGGGCCGAAGAACACTGAAGCTTTCTTT. It is translated as CAGAGPKNTEAFF. The variable domain in full, completed from reference TRBV25-1 and TRBJ1-1, reads EADIYQTPRYLVIGTGKKITLECSQTMGHDKMYWYQQDPGMELHLIHYSYGVNSTEKGDLSSESTVSRIRTEHFPLTLESARPSHTSQYLCAGAGPKNTEAFFGQGTRLTVV.

This clonotype appeared many times. The chain is built from TRBV12-3 or TRBV12-4 and TRBJ2-5; 7 nucleotides line up with TRBD1. The CDR3 extends over 15 amino acids. Unmatched junction bases numbered 9, after V lost 6 bases and J lost 2 bases. The CDR3 is CASSRDRARQETQYF. The CDR3 DNA sequence: TGTGCCAGCAGCCGCGACAGGGCCAGACAAGAGACCCAGTACTTC.

This clonotype appeared many times. The chain joins TRBV27 to TRBJ2-5; no clear D gene. Germline values: CDR1 MNHEY, CDR2 SMNVEV (reference sequence). The CDR3 spans 13 residues. The V end was cut by 5 bases, the J end by 5 bases, with 12 bases between. CDR3 amino acids: CASSQSPWETQYF. The CDR3 DNA follows: TGTGCCAGCAGTCAATCCCCATGGGAGACCCAGTACTTC.

This clonotype was seen repeatedly, ten times or more. The rearrangement joins TRBV5-1 to TRBJ2-7; D is ambiguous. The germline gives CDR1 SGHRS, CDR2 YFSETQ. There are 12 residues in the CDR3. V was pared by 0 bases and J by 6 bases, with 7 bases between. Written as DNA, the CDR3 is TGCGCCAGCAGCTTGGAAGGGCCCGAGCAGTACTTC. Residues: CASSLEGPEQYF.

The V gene is TRBV7-6, the J gene TRBJ2-1, with TRBD2 as a possible D gene (5 bases). Trimming pared 4 bases from V and 12 bases from J, leaving 13 bases between. This CDR3 is built from 12 residues. The V gene's germline CDR1 is SGHVS and CDR2 FNYEAQ. This chain's CDR3 is CASSSLGSGQFF. DNA for the CDR3: TGTGCCAGCAGCTCCCTAGGGAGTGGGCAGTTCTTC.

To note about this clonotype: Here the CDR3 omits its conserved ending phenylalanine or tryptophan, so a read error is the likely source. The limits of the CDR3 on the DNA are not certain, so only TCRdb's listed CDR3 is given. The rearrangement joins TRBV29-1 to TRBJ2-6; the DNA was not used to check the table's D call, TRBD2. Looked up from germline, CDR1 is SQVTM and CDR2 is ANQGSEA. The CDR3 is 17 amino acids long, termini counted. CDR3 in amino acids: CSVVGLADYSGANVLVL.

This clonotype was observed many times. The gene calls are TRBV29-1 and TRBJ2-2; TRBD1 or TRBD2 may be the D gene (5 bases each). The germline V gene encodes CDR1 SQVTM and CDR2 ANQGSEA. Trimming stripped 4 bases from V and 2 bases from J, with 14 bases between. This CDR3 is 15 amino acids long. CDR3 nucleotides: TGCAGCGTTGGAGGCACGAGGGGCAACACCGGGGAGCTGTTTTTT. Its protein is CSVGGTRGNTGELFF.

This chain joins TRBV19 and TRBJ2-5; D possibly corresponds to TRBD1 (5 bases). The germline V gene has CDR1 LNHDA and CDR2 SQIVND (reference sequence). V was cut by 5 bases and J by 9 bases, with 16 bases left in between. CDR3 size: 13 residues. CDR3 in DNA: TGTGCCAGTAGTCCAACAGGCAATCAGCCCCAGTACTTC. It codes for CASSPTGNQPQYF.

This clonotype occurred a few times. The V gene is TRBV18, the J gene TRBJ1-4, with no clear D. Germline values: CDR1 KGHSH, CDR2 LQKENI. Trimming pared 2 bases from V and 8 bases from J, leaving 15 bases between. This CDR3 contains 15 residues. The CDR3 here is CASSPVSAAGEKLFF. Written as DNA, the CDR3 is TGTGCCAGCTCACCAGTGTCAGCAGCGGGCGAAAAACTGTTTTTT. Variable domain in full (rest from reference TRBV18 and TRBJ1-4): NAGVMQNPRHLVRRRGQEARLRCSPMKGHSHVYWYRQLPEEGLKFMVYLQKENIIDESGMPKERFSAEFPKEGPSILRIQQVVRGDSAAYFCASSPVSAAGEKLFFGSGTQLSVL.

Written as DNA, the CDR3 is TGCAGCGTCACGTCCCGGGACAGTGAAACCGGTAATCAGCCCCAGCATTTT. This gives the protein CSVTSRDSETGNQPQHF. The V call is TRBV29-1, the J call TRBJ1-5; 7 bases are shared with TRBD1. The CDR3 is 17 amino acids. V shed 6 bases, J shed 4 bases, and the junction held 18 bases outside the gene matches. Germline CDR1 SQVTM, CDR2 ANQGSEA. Filled out from reference TRBV29-1 and TRBJ1-5, the complete variable domain reads SAVISQKPSRDICQRGTSLTIQCQVDSQVTMMFWYRQQPGQSLTLIATANQGSEATYESGFVIDKFPISRPNLTFSTLTVSNMSPEDSSIYLCSVTSRDSETGNQPQHFGDGTRLSIL.

The chain couples TRBV19 to TRBJ1-5; 11 bases line up with TRBD1. The CDR3 runs to 14 residues. CDR1 LNHDA and CDR2 SQIVND come from the germline V gene (reference sequence). After removal of 4 bases from V and 11 bases from J, the junction contained 7 bases not matched to a gene. The CDR3 DNA is TGTGCCAGTAGTAGGGGACAGGGGGAAGAGACCCAGCATTTT. This encodes CASSRGQGEETQHF. The full variable domain, its missing parts supplied by reference TRBV19 and TRBJ1-5, is DGGITQSPKYLFRKEGQNVTLSCEQNLNHDAMYWYRQDPGQGLRLIYYSQIVNDFQKGDIAEGYSVSREKKESFPLTVTSAQKNPTAFYLCASSRGQGEETQHFGDGTRLSIL.

Regarding this clonotype: This may be a read error: a much more frequent sequence differs by one nucleotide. This chain connects TRBV7-2 to TRBJ2-7, with 9 bases aligning to TRBD1. The CDR3 has 15 amino acids. Germline CDR1 SGHTA, CDR2 FQGNSA. Trimming at V came to 6 bases and at J to 9 bases, leaving 15 bases not matched to a gene. Written as DNA, the CDR3 is TGTGCCAGCAGTGAATGGCGGGACAGGGATCACGGGCAGTACTTC. Protein: CASSEWRDRDHGQYF.

The sample holds many counts of this clonotype. The gene calls are TRBV6-2 or TRBV6-3 and TRBJ1-1; unclear D gene. Deletions cut 6 bases from V and 0 bases from J, with 14 bases between. CDR1 MNHEY and CDR2 SVGEGT come from the germline V gene. The CDR3 extends over 15 amino acids. CDR3 nucleotides: TGTGCCAGCAGCGCAATGAAGATCATGAACACTGAAGCTTTCTTT. Translating gives CASSAMKIMNTEAFF.

The table lists this clonotype with many counts. The chain uses TRBV19 and TRBJ1-1, with TRBD1 identical over 9 bases. The CDR3 is 15 residues long. The V gene's germline CDR1 is LNHDA and CDR2 SQIVND (reference sequence). Trimming at V came to 5 bases and at J to 1 base, leaving 5 bases not matched to a gene. CDR3: CASSVPGQGNTEAFF. CDR3 DNA sequence: TGTGCCAGTAGTGTACCGGGACAGGGGAACACTGAAGCTTTCTTT.

At least ten counts were recorded for this clonotype. The rearrangement uses TRBV27 and TRBJ2-7, with D perhaps matching TRBD1 (6 bases). There are 13 residues in the CDR3. V lost 6 bases, J lost 3 bases, and 12 bases lay in between. Per the germline V gene, CDR1 is MNHEY and CDR2 is SMNVEV (reference sequence). The CDR3 nucleotides are TGTGCCAGCAGCCCAGGGGCCTACTACGAGCAGTACTTC. Translating gives CASSPGAYYEQYF.